This TCR beta chain was found in a study of CD8 T cells in Susac syndrome. The wider study: At the time of blood draw, patients with Susac syndrome were therapy-naive, receiving corticosteroids, or receiving intravenous immunoglobulin alone.

The authors reverse transcribed about 0.5 to 1 ug RNA with random hexamers. It was immunoSEQ multiplex PCR that amplified TCR beta CDR3 across 54 Vbeta and 13 Jbeta. TCRdb recomputed calls from the immunoSEQ multiplex PCR reads with MiXCR, one row per CDR3 protein. The sample includes some 200,000 distinct CDR3 sequences, around nine tenths seen only once; the top ten take approximately 0.09%. The CDR3 contains 15 residues. Germline assignment: CDR1 SGHTA and CDR2 FQGTGA. V was pared by 2 bases and J by 5 bases, with 13 bases between. TEMRA cells were FACS-enriched, with CD8+ and CD4+ T cells isolated negatively.

The TCR comes from a human donor with Susac syndrome. The V call is TRBV7-3, the J call TRBJ2-1, with D possibly TRBD2 on 6 matching bases. Sequenced: CD4+ T cells from PBMCs. CDR3 nucleotide sequence: TGTGCCAGCAGCTTAGGGGGAGCGGGCGACAATGAGCAGTTCTTC. Protein sequence: CASSLGGAGDNEQFF.